This T cell receptor beta chain was documented in a study of blood T cell repertoires in COVID-19 (dated by TCRdb to 2018 to 2020). Context from the whole study: The collaborator samples originated in the United States, Italy and Spain and spanned the acute and convalescent phases of COVID-19. The prospective study material was composed of cDNA or gDNA derived from T cells, B-cell-depleted T cells, or PBMCs. Deeply sampled blood TCRbeta repertoires from subjects exposed to, actively infected with, or recovered from COVID-19 were included in the dataset. The repertoires were released in a freely available public database intended as a resource for research on the immune response to SARS-CoV-2. The samples were drawn from two sources: the first 160 participants of the ongoing ImmuneRACE study, and 1,200 or so subjects contributed by 6 global collaborators. Nearly every sample came with metadata listing a de-identified subject ID, COVID-19 status, age in years and sex. Where available, HLA class I and class II types were taken from metadata supplied by the sample provider and were not determined by assay-based typing.

TCRbeta CDR3 regions were amplified from genomic DNA by means of the immunoSEQ Assay, a bias-controlled multiplex PCR. As for the authors' bioinformatics: Nucleated cell counts per sample were estimated from amplification of reference gene primers within the assay. To quantify the absolute abundance of each unique TCRbeta CDR3 rearrangement, sequence reads were collapsed and filtered. For each sample, productive Simpson clonality was calculated by taking the square root of Simpson's diversity index across productive rearrangements. Imported from immuneACCESS, the table was reduced by TCRdb to in-frame sequences with V and J called. These copies leave out some clones; in studies compared against another copy, an unresolved V gene accounts for under half, and the cause of the remainder is not known. The DNA gave D and trimming, while V, J and clone size come from that table. Present in this sample are around 18,000 clones, 77% of which were seen just once. The biggest ten clones account for 15% to 20% of the sample.

In Seattle, one collaborating source enrolled patients while the infection was active and tracked those patients longitudinally over the course of disease. Each collaborating institution followed its own protocols to collect whole blood in K2EDTA tubes. Collaborator samples were shipped for TCRbeta analysis as frozen whole blood, isolated PBMCs, or DNA extracted from either sample type. The CDR3 starts with the cysteine, ends with the phenylalanine, and has 15 residues. Only the CDR3 DNA is retained, 45 bases long and in frame from the first base. V gives up 5 bases and J gives up 6 bases, and the segment between their germline ends measures 17 bases. CDR1 is given as SGDLS and CDR2 as YYNGEE, both from the germline V gene. On this clone itself: Its recognized antigen is unknown. The input lacks base qualities; no much larger clone sits a single base away.

What the research found in general, with its limitations: The amount of clinical and demographic metadata varied by source and participant and was provided uncurated.

Sequences were obtained from peripheral blood. The chain employs TRBV9 and TRBJ2-2, with TRBD1 perhaps the D gene, on 6 matching bases. The sequence was obtained from an older man with COVID-19, enrolled during active disease. The nucleotide sequence reads as follows: TGTGCCAGCAGTCAATGGGGCAGGGGATCCGGGGAGCTGTTTTTT. It is translated as CASSQWGRGSGELFF. Reference TRBV9 and TRBJ2-2 proteins supply the regions before and after the CDR3; the full variable domain is: DSGVTQTPKHLITATGQRVTLRCSPRSGDLSVYWYQQSLDQGLQFLIQYYNGEERAKGNILERFSAQQFPDLHSELNLSSLELGDSALYFCASSQWGRGSGELFFGEGSRLTVL.